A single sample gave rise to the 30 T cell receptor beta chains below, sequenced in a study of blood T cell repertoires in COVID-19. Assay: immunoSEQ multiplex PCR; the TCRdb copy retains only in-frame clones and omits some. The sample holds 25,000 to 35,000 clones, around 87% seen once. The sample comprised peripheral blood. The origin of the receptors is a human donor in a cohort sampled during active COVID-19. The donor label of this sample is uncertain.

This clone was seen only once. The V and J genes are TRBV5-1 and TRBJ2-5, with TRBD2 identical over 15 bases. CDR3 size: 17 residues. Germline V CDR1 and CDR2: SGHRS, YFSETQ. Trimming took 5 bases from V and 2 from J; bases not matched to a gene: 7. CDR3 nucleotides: TGCGCCAGCAGTGTCCTGGGACTAGCGGGAGGTCAAGAGACCCAGTACTTC. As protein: CASSVLGLAGGQETQYF.

CDR3: CASSELAYNEQFF. DNA for the CDR3: TGCGCCAGCAGCGAACTCGCCTACAATGAGCAGTTCTTC. V usage is TRBV5-1 and J usage is TRBJ2-1; D not resolved. Germline CDR1 is SGHRS and CDR2 is YFSETQ. Trimming took off 4 bases at V and 2 bases at J, with 7 bases between the two ends. The length of the CDR3 is 13 residues.

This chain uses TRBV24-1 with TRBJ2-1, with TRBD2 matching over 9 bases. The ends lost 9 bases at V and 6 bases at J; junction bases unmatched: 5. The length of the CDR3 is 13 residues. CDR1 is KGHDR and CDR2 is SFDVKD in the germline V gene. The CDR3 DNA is TGTGCCACCTCTAGCGGGATATCCAATGAGCAGTTCTTC. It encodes CATSSGISNEQFF.

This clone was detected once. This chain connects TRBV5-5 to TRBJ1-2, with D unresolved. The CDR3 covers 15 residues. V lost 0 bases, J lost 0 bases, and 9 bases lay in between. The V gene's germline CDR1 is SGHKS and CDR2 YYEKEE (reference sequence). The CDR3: CASSLGVGANYGYTF. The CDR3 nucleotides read TGTGCCAGCAGCTTGGGCGTTGGAGCTAACTATGGCTACACCTTC.

CDR3 in DNA: TGTGCCAGCAGCTTGGCGCCGGGACTAGCGGGGGCGGGCAGCACAGATACGCAGTATTTT. Translated, it gives CASSLAPGLAGAGSTDTQYF. This chain connects TRBV5-4 to TRBJ2-3, with 14 bases lining up with TRBD2. The CDR3 spans 20 residues. With V trimmed by 0 bases and J by 0 bases, 9 bases remained unmatched. Germline values: CDR1 SGHNT, CDR2 YYREEE (reference sequence).

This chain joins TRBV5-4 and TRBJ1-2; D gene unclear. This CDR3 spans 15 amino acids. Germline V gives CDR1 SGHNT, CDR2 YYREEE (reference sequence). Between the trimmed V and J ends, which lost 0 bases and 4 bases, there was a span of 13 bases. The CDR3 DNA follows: TGTGCCAGCAGCTTGGCCGCGGCGGCGGGCTATGGCTACACCTTC. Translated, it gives CASSLAAAAGYGYTF.

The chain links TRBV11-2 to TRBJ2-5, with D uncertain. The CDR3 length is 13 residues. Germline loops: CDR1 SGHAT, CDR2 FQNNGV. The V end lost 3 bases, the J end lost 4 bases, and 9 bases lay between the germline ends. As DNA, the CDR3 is TGTGCCAGCAGCTTCGTCGGTGGAGAGACCCAGTACTTC. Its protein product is CASSFVGGETQYF.

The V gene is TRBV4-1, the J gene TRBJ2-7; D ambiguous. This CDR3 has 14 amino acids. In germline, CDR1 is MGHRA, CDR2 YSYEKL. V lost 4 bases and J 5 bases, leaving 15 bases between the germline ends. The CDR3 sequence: CASSLEAARNEQYF. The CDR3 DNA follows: TGCGCCAGCAGCCTAGAGGCGGCGAGGAACGAGCAGTACTTC.

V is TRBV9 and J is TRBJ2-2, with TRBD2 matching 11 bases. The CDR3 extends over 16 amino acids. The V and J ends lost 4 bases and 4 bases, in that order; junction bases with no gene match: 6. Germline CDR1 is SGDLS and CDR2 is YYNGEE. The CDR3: CASSTGLAGPTGELFF. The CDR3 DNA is TGTGCCAGCAGCACAGGACTAGCGGGCCCCACCGGGGAGCTGTTTTTT. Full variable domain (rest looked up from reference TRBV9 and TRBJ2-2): DSGVTQTPKHLITATGQRVTLRCSPRSGDLSVYWYQQSLDQGLQFLIQYYNGEERAKGNILERFSAQQFPDLHSELNLSSLELGDSALYFCASSTGLAGPTGELFFGEGSRLTVL.

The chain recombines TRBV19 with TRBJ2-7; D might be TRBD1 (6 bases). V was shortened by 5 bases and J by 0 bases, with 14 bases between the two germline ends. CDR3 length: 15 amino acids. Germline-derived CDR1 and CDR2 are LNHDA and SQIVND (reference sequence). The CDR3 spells CASSEQGFSSYEQYF. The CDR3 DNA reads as TGTGCCAGTAGTGAACAGGGCTTCAGCTCCTACGAGCAGTACTTC.

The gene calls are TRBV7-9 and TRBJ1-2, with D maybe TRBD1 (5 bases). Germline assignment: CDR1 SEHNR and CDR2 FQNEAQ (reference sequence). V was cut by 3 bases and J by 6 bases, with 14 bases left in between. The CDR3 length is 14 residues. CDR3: CASSFLQGRNGYTF. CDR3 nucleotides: TGTGCCAGCAGCTTTCTTCAGGGTCGAAATGGCTACACCTTC. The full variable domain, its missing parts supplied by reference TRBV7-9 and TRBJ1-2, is DTGVSQNPRHKITKRGQNVTFRCDPISEHNRLYWYRQTLGQGPEFLTYFQNEAQLEKSRLLSDRFSAERPKGSFSTLEIQRTEQGDSAMYLCASSFLQGRNGYTFGSGTRLTVV.

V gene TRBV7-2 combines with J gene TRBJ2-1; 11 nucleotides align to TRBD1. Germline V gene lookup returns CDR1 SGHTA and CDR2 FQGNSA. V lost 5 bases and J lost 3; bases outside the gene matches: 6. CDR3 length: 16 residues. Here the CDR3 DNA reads TGTGCCAGCAGCCCGGGCGGGACAGGGGGCTACAATGAGCAGTTCTTC. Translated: CASSPGGTGGYNEQFF.

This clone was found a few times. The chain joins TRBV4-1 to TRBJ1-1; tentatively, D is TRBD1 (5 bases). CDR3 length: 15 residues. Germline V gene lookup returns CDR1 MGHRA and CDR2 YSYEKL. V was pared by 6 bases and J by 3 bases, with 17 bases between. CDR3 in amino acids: CASRRVGGRHTEAFF. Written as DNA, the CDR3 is TGCGCCAGCAGACGAGTTGGGGGGAGACACACTGAAGCTTTCTTT.

The CDR3 DNA is TGTGCCACCAGTAATAGCGGGGGGTACGAGCAGTACTTC. Protein product: CATSNSGGYEQYF. This sequence joins TRBV24-1 and TRBJ2-7; 10 bases line up with TRBD2. This CDR3 is 13 amino acids long. The germline V gene has CDR1 KGHDR and CDR2 SFDVKD. V was clipped by 6 bases and J by 4 bases; unmatched bases: 2.

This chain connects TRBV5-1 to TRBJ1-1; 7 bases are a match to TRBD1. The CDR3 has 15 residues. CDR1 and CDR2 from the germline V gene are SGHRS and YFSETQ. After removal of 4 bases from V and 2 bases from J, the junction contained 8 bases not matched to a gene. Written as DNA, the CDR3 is TGCGCCAGCAGCGCTTACTACAGGGGAAACACTGAAGCTTTCTTT. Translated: CASSAYYRGNTEAFF.

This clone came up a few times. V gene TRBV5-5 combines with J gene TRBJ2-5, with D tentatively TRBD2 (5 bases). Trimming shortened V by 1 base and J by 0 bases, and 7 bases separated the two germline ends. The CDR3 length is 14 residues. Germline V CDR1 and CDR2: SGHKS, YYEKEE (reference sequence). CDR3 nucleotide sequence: TGTGCCAGCAGCTTGTGGGAGAACCAAGAGACCCAGTACTTC. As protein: CASSLWENQETQYF.

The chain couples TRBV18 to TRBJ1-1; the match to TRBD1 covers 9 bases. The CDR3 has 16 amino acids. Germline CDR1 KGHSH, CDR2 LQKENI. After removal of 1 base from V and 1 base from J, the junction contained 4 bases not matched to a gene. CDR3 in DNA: TGTGCCAGCTCACCACGTCCGGGACAGGGGAACACTGAAGCTTTCTTT. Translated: CASSPRPGQGNTEAFF.

The CDR3 DNA reads as TGTGCCAGCAGGGACAGGGCAGCCACTGAAGCTTTCTTT. Protein sequence: CASRDRAATEAFF. The chain links TRBV6-6 to TRBJ1-1; the match to TRBD1 covers 8 bases. The CDR3 contains 13 residues. Germline V gene data show CDR1 as MNHNY and CDR2 as SVGAGI (reference sequence). Unmatched junction bases numbered 4, after V lost 6 bases and J lost 4 bases.

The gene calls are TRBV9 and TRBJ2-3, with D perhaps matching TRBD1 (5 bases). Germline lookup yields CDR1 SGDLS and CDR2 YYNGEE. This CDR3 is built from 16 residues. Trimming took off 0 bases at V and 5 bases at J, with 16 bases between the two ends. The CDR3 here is CASSVGIGRVEDTQYF. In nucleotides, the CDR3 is TGTGCCAGCAGCGTAGGGATCGGCAGGGTGGAAGATACGCAGTATTTT.

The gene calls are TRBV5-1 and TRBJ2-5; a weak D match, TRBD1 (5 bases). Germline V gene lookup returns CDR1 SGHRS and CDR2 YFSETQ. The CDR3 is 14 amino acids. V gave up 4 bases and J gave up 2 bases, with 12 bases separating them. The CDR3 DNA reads TGCGCCAGCAGCCCCATAGGGGCTCAAGAGACCCAGTACTTC. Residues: CASSPIGAQETQYF.

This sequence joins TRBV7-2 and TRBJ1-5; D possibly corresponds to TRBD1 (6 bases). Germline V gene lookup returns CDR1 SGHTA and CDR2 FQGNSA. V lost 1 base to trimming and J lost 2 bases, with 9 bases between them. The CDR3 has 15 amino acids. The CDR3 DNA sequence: TGTGCCAGCAGCTTAGTAGGGGGTGGCAATCAGCCCCAGCATTTT. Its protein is CASSLVGGGNQPQHF.

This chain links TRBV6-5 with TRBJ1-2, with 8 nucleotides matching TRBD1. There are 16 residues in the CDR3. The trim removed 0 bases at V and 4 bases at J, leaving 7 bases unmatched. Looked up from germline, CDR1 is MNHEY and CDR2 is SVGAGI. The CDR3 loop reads CASSYSTTGGFYGYTF. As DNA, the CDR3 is TGTGCCAGCAGTTACTCCACAACAGGGGGTTTCTATGGCTACACCTTC.

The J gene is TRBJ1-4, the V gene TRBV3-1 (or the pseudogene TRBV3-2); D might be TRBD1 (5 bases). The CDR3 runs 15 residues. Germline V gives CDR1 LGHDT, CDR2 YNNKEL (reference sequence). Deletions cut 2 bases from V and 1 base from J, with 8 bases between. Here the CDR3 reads CASSQSGGTNEKLFF. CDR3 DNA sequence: TGTGCCAGCAGCCAATCCGGGGGAACTAATGAAAAACTGTTTTTT.

This CDR3 reads CASSNTWDSREKLFF. The CDR3 coding sequence is TGTGCCAGCAGCAACACCTGGGACAGTCGTGAAAAACTGTTTTTT. V is TRBV3-1 (or the pseudogene TRBV3-2) and J is TRBJ1-4; 7 bases match TRBD1. J gave up 7 bases and V 5 bases, and 10 bases lay outside the gene matches. There are 15 residues in the CDR3. From germline, CDR1 is LGHDT and CDR2 YNNKEL (reference sequence).

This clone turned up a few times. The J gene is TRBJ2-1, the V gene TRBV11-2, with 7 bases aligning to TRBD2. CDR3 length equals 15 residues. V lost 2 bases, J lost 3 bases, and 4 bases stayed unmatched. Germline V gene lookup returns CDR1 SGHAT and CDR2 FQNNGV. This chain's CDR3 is CASSLTGGSYNEQFF. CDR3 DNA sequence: TGTGCCAGCAGCTTAACGGGCGGGAGCTACAATGAGCAGTTCTTC.

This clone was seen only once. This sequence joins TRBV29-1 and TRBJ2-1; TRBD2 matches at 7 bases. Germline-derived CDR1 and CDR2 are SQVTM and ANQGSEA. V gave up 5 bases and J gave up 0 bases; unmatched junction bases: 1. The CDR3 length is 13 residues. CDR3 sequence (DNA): TGCAGCGTTCTAGCGGACTCCTACAATGAGCAGTTCTTC. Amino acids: CSVLADSYNEQFF.

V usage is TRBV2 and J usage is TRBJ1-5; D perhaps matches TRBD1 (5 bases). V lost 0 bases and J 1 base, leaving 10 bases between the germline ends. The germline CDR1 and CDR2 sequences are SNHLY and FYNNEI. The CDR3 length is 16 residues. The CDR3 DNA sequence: TGTGCCAGCAGTGAAGCGCGTTGGGGCAGCAATCAGCCCCAGCATTTT. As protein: CASSEARWGSNQPQHF. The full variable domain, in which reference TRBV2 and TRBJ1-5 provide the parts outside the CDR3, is EPEVTQTPSHQVTQMGQEVILRCVPISNHLYFYWYRQILGQKVEFLVSFYNNEISEKSEIFDDQFSVERPDGSNFTLKIRSTKLEDSAMYFCASSEARWGSNQPQHFGDGTRLSIL.

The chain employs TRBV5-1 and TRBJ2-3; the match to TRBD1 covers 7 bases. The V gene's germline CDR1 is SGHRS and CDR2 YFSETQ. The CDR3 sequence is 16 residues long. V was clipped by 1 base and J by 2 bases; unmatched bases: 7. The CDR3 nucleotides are TGCGCCAGCAGCTTGAGTACAGGGGCAGACACAGATACGCAGTATTTT. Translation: CASSLSTGADTDTQYF.

CDR3 sequence (DNA): TGTGCCTGGAGTGTAAGACGAGCGAGTGAGCAGTTCTTC. Translation gives CAWSVRRASEQFF. The chain recombines TRBV30 with TRBJ2-1; D is unclear. The CDR3 totals 13 residues. Trimming removed 0 bases at V and 9 bases at J, with 12 bases between. Germline CDR1 is GTSNPN and CDR2 is SVGIG (reference sequence).

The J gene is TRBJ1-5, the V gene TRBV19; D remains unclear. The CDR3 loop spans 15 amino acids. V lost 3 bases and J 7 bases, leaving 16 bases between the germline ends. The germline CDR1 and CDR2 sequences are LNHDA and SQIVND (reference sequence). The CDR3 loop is CASSIPSRVEQPQHF. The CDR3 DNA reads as TGTGCCAGTAGTATTCCTTCCCGAGTGGAGCAGCCCCAGCATTTT.